This T cell receptor beta chain was sequenced for a study of STAT5B mutations in CD4+ large granular lymphocyte leukemia. Sequenced by immunoSEQ multiplex PCR; TCRdb stores in-frame clones only, minus some. Of under 35,000 clones in the sample, 65% to 70% are singletons; the top ten hold about 1.8%. The CDR3 sequence is 14 residues long. Between the trimmed V and J ends, which lost 6 bases and 0 bases, there was a span of 9 bases. CDR1 and CDR2 from the germline V gene are MNHEY and SMNVEV (reference sequence). Sequencing used CD4+ T cells from blood buffy coats. The TCR originated in a human donor in good health. The chain combines TRBV27 with TRBJ1-3; D is unresolved. CDR3 loop: CASSPGYSGNTIYF. In nucleotides, the CDR3 is TGTGCCAGCAGCCCCGGATACTCTGGAAACACCATATATTTT.